What follows is one TCR beta chain and its context. TCRdb keeps only in-frame clones here, not all; method: immunoSEQ multiplex PCR. This sample has 15,000 to 20,000 clones, with about four fifths found just once. The data derive from a study of PD-1 blockade in classical Hodgkin lymphoma. There was relapse after autologous stem cell transplantation in every patient, and there was variation in brentuximab vedotin exposure. The CDR3 is 17 residues long. The germline CDR1 and CDR2 sequences are LGHNA and YNFKEQ. Trimming took 0 bases from V and 2 from J; bases not matched to a gene: 6. This material consisted of peripheral blood mononuclear cells (PBMCs), taken at baseline. The TCR comes from a human donor with classical Hodgkin lymphoma. The chain recombines TRBV4-2 with TRBJ2-5; TRBD2 matches 10 bases. CDR3 coding DNA: TGTGCCAGCAGCCAAGATGTGACTAGCGGGCTTCAAGAGACCCAGTACTTC. It translates to CASSQDVTSGLQETQYF.